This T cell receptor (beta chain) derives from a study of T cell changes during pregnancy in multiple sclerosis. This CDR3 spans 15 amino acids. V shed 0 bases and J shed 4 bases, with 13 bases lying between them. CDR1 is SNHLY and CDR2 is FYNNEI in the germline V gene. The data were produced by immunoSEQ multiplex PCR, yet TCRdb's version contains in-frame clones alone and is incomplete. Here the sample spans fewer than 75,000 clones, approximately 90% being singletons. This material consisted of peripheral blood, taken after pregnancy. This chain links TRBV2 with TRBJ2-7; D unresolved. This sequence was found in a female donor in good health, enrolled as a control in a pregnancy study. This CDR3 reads CASSEALLRVYEQYF. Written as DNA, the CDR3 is TGTGCCAGCAGTGAAGCGCTTCTAAGAGTTTACGAGCAGTACTTC.